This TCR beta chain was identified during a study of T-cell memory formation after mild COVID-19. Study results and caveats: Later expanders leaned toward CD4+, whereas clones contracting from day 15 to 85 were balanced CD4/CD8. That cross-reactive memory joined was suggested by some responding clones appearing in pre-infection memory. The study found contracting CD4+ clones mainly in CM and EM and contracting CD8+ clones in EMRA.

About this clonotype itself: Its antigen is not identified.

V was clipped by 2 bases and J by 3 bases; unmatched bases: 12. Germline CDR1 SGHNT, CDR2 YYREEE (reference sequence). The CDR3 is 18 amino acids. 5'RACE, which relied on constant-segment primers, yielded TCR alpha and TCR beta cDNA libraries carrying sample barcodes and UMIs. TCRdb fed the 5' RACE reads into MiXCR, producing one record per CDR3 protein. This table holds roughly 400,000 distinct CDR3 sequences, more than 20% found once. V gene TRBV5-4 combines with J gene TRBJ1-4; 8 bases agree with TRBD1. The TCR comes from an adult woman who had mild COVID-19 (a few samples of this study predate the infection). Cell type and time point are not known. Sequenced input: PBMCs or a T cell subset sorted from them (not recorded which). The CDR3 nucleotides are TGTGCCAGCAGCTTTCGAAGAGACAGGGGAAGGGCTAATGAAAAACTGTTTTTT. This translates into CASSFRRDRGRANEKLFF.